The source of this T cell receptor (beta chain) is a study of T cells in Graves' hyperthyroidism and ophthalmopathy. Study-wide points: Researchers report that a 13 V-J model separated ophthalmopathy from stable hyperthyroidism. Ophthalmopathy, as predicted by the model, came a median about seven months after the prediction.

TCR beta CDR3 sequences were amplified from RNA transcripts. HTBI primers were employed in a first-round RT-PCR of the TCR CDR3. TCRdb used MiXCR to reprocess the multiplex PCR reads, holding one entry per CDR3 protein. The sample has some 600,000 distinct CDR3 sequences, 46% seen once; the top ten hold roughly 8.2%. For the diagnoses, clinical symptoms, serum thyroxine and TRAb, thyroid ultrasound and orbital computed tomography were used. A remark on this clonotype: Antigen: not known.

The V gene lost 4 bases and the J gene lost 7 bases, with 9 bases spanning the gap. There are 11 residues in the CDR3. Germline-derived CDR1 and CDR2 are SGHNT and YYREEE (reference sequence). The V call is TRBV5-4, the J call TRBJ2-7; no clear D gene. The origin of this receptor is a woman aged 18 to 35 with Graves' hyperthyroidism. The material sequenced was peripheral blood or thyroid tissue (not recorded which). CDR3 sequence: CASSPRKEQYF. The CDR3 DNA sequence: TGTGCCAGCAGCCCTCGGAAAGAGCAGTACTTC.